These 31 T cell receptor beta chains were all obtained from the same sample, sequenced in a study of regulatory T cells in long-lasting Graves disease. Construction of the TCR beta libraries employed iRepertoire HTBI primers in conjunction with Arm-PCR of CDR3 regions. TCRdb processed the multiplex PCR reads anew with MiXCR; each CDR3 protein has one entry. The repertoire holds 400,000 to 550,000 distinct CDR3 sequences, roughly 15% seen once, with 23% in the top ten. Time point described: newly diagnosed GD, antithyroid drugs for less than 3 months. PBMC-extracted RNA yielded the TCR library. These records were also assigned to another study, of T cells in Graves' hyperthyroidism and ophthalmopathy.

Sample: peripheral blood mononuclear cells (PBMCs), taken at new diagnosis, from a patient treated with antithyroid drugs. The receptors were sampled from a woman in her late teens or twenties with Graves disease.

This clonotype turned up a few times. The chain employs TRBV18 and TRBJ1-1; 7 positions match TRBD1. CDR3 length: 15 residues. Germline CDR1 KGHSH, CDR2 LQKENI. Germline trimming cut 2 bases from V and 0 bases from J; bases unmatched to any gene: 3. CDR3 sequence (DNA): TGTGCCAGCTCACCATCGGGACAGTTGAACACTGAAGCTTTCTTT. Translated: CASSPSGQLNTEAFF.

This clonotype was seen repeatedly, ten times or more. This chain joins TRBV28 and TRBJ1-5, with 7 bases matching TRBD1. V gave up 5 bases and J gave up 5 bases; unmatched junction bases: 6. This CDR3 contains 14 residues. Germline assignment: CDR1 MDHEN and CDR2 SYDVKM. This chain's CDR3 is CASSLRQGDQPQHF. The CDR3 DNA reads TGTGCCAGCAGTCTCCGACAGGGTGATCAGCCCCAGCATTTT.

This clonotype has a count of ten or more. The rearrangement joins TRBV3-1 to TRBJ2-2, with 12 nucleotides matching TRBD2. With V trimmed by 1 base and J by 5 bases, 11 bases remained unmatched. CDR3 length: 19 amino acids. Germline lookup yields CDR1 LGHDT and CDR2 YNNKEL (reference sequence). The CDR3 coding sequence is TGTGCCAGCAGCCAAGGATTTGAACTAGCGGGAGGTCTTACCGGGGAGCTGTTTTTT. It yields the protein CASSQGFELAGGLTGELFF.

The genes are TRBV20-1 and TRBJ2-3; 7 nucleotides line up with TRBD2. The CDR3 covers 15 residues. In germline, CDR1 is DFQATT, CDR2 SNEGSKA (reference sequence). V lost 6 bases to trimming and J lost 2 bases; unmatched junction nucleotides: 11. CDR3 amino acids: CSAPGGKGTTDTQYF. The CDR3, as DNA: TGCAGTGCCCCGGGGGGAAAGGGGACCACAGATACGCAGTATTTT.

This clonotype was recorded many times. The chain combines TRBV7-2 with TRBJ2-5; TRBD2 matches 11 bases. This CDR3 spans 15 amino acids. V lost 6 bases to trimming and J lost 5 bases; unmatched junction nucleotides: 8. Germline V gene lookup returns CDR1 SGHTA and CDR2 FQGNSA. The CDR3 region has the DNA TGTGCCAGCAGGAAACTAGCGGGAGTATCCGAGACCCAGTACTTC. Its translation: CASRKLAGVSETQYF.

J is TRBJ2-7 and V is TRBV20-1; the match to TRBD2 covers 13 bases. The CDR3 has 13 residues. CDR1 is DFQATT and CDR2 is SNEGSKA in the germline V gene (reference sequence). Trimming took 8 bases from V and 7 from J; bases not matched to a gene: 8. The CDR3 loop reads CSKGTSGIGEQYF. For the CDR3, the DNA is TGCAGTAAAGGGACTAGCGGGATCGGAGAGCAGTACTTC.

This clonotype has a count of ten or more. The J gene is TRBJ2-7, the V gene TRBV29-1, with 9 nucleotides matching TRBD1. The length of the CDR3 is 12 residues. Trimming cost V 7 bases and J 5 bases; bases outside gene matches: 6. Per the germline V gene, CDR1 is SQVTM and CDR2 is ANQGSEA. CDR3 in amino acids: CSARTGVDEQYF. As DNA, the CDR3 is TGCAGCGCCCGGACAGGGGTTGACGAGCAGTACTTC.

This clonotype was found many times. The chain links TRBV6-5 to TRBJ1-2, with no clear D. The CDR3 is made up of 13 amino acids. Germline values: CDR1 MNHEY, CDR2 SVGAGI. Trimming pared 0 bases from V and 10 bases from J, leaving 12 bases between. The CDR3 bases are TGTGCCAGCAGTTACTCGTCAGGCCTGGACTACACCTTC. This sequence encodes CASSYSSGLDYTF.

This clonotype was recorded many times. The genes are TRBV28 and TRBJ2-3; 7 bases agree with TRBD1. The CDR3 extends over 14 amino acids. V lost 6 bases and J lost 5; bases outside the gene matches: 8. CDR1 and CDR2 from the germline V gene are MDHEN and SYDVKM. The CDR3, as DNA: TGTGCCAGCAGCCGACAGGGCACGGAAGATACGCAGTATTTT. The encoded protein is CASSRQGTEDTQYF.

This clonotype appeared many times. The rearrangement links TRBV28 to TRBJ2-2, with D perhaps matching TRBD2 (5 bases). The length of the CDR3 is 13 residues. V was clipped by 5 bases and J by 5 bases, with 9 bases between them. Germline CDR1 is MDHEN and CDR2 is SYDVKM. CDR3 sequence: CASSEKRTGELFF. The CDR3 DNA reads TGTGCCAGCAGTGAAAAGCGGACCGGGGAGCTGTTTTTT.

This clonotype has ten or more counts. V gene TRBV7-9 combines with J gene TRBJ2-7; D may be TRBD1 (5 bases). The V end lost 5 bases, the J end lost 1 base, and 12 bases lay between the germline ends. Germline V lookup: CDR1 SEHNR, CDR2 FQNEAQ (reference sequence). This CDR3 has 14 amino acids. CDR3: CASSATAISYEQYF. The CDR3 nucleotides read TGTGCCAGCAGCGCGACAGCGATATCCTACGAGCAGTACTTC. Full variable domain (rest looked up from reference TRBV7-9 and TRBJ2-7): DTGVSQNPRHKITKRGQNVTFRCDPISEHNRLYWYRQTLGQGPEFLTYFQNEAQLEKSRLLSDRFSAERPKGSFSTLEIQRTEQGDSAMYLCASSATAISYEQYFGPGTRLTVT.

This clonotype was picked up many times. This chain connects TRBV12-3 or TRBV12-4 to TRBJ1-5; D is uncertain. Between the trimmed V and J ends, which lost 3 bases and 2 bases, there was a span of 11 bases. The CDR3 has 15 amino acids. The DNA for the CDR3 is TGTGCCAGCAGTTTTGGGGTAGGTGGCAATCAGCCCCAGCATTTT. It codes for CASSFGVGGNQPQHF.

This clonotype was recorded at least ten times. This chain uses TRBV24-1 with TRBJ2-1, with 13 bases that match TRBD2. Germline CDR1 and CDR2: KGHDR and SFDVKD. J lost 8 bases, V lost 10 bases, and 7 bases had no gene match. This CDR3 spans 14 amino acids. The CDR3 here is CATGGLAGVHEQFF. The DNA of the CDR3 is TGTGCCACGGGTGGACTAGCGGGAGTCCATGAGCAGTTCTTC.

This clonotype was recorded at least ten times. The chain recombines TRBV28 with TRBJ1-4; D remains ambiguous. Germline-derived CDR1 and CDR2 are MDHEN and SYDVKM. CDR3 size: 14 residues. With 3 bases removed from V and 0 bases from J, the gap between germline ends came to 5 bases. The CDR3 bases are TGTGCCAGCAGTTTGGATGCAACTAATGAAAAACTGTTTTTT. Its translation: CASSLDATNEKLFF.

A few counts support this clonotype. The rearrangement links TRBV14 to TRBJ2-3; a possible D gene is TRBD2 (5 bases). Trimming cost V 1 base and J 3 bases, with 11 bases left between them. This CDR3 spans 15 amino acids. The V gene's germline CDR1 is SGHDN and CDR2 FVKESK. The CDR3 region is CASSQGWTPTDTQYF. In nucleotides, the CDR3 is TGTGCCAGCAGCCAAGGATGGACTCCTACAGATACGCAGTATTTT.

This clonotype was observed many times. The chain has TRBV6-2 or TRBV6-3 and TRBJ2-7; D could derive from TRBD1 or TRBD2 (5 bases each). The germline gives CDR1 MNHEY, CDR2 SVGEGT. The V gene lost 5 bases and the J gene lost 4 bases, with 27 bases spanning the gap. This CDR3 spans 18 amino acids. Here the CDR3 DNA reads TGTGCCAGCAGTGGGACGGCCCATGGTCGTATGCCTACGTACGAGCAGTACTTC. Translated: CASSGTAHGRMPTYEQYF.

V gene TRBV20-1 combines with J gene TRBJ2-5, with 7 nucleotides matching TRBD1. Germline CDR1 DFQATT, CDR2 SNEGSKA (reference sequence). This CDR3 spans 11 amino acids. The J segment lost 5 bases and the V segment lost 8 bases, leaving 5 bases of the junction unmatched. Here the CDR3 reads CSTGDTETQYF. The DNA of the CDR3 is TGCAGTACAGGGGATACGGAGACCCAGTACTTC.

This clonotype was picked up a small number of times. This rearrangement joins TRBV6-2 or TRBV6-3 to TRBJ1-1; possible D gene TRBD1, 5 bases. V lost 7 bases to trimming and J lost 2 bases, with 20 bases between them. Germline V gene sequence: CDR1 MNHEY, CDR2 SVGEGT. The CDR3 sequence is 16 residues long. The CDR3 DNA follows: TGTGCCAGCAAAGGACACTCGGGGCGCGGAAACACTGAAGCTTTCTTT. It yields the protein CASKGHSGRGNTEAFF.

For this clonotype: The junction shows a germline mismatch at one end, possibly a read error. The V call is TRBV5-1, the J call TRBJ2-5; D ambiguous. Germline lookup yields CDR1 SGHRS and CDR2 YFSETQ. There are 18 residues in the CDR3. This chain's CDR3 is CASSLTASNRALQETQYF. DNA for the CDR3: TGTGCCAGCAGCCTGACTGCATCCAACCGGGCCCTTCAAGAGACCCAGTACTTC.

The chain combines TRBV7-6 with TRBJ2-7, with D possibly matching TRBD1 (6 bases). The CDR3 spans 14 residues. CDR1 is SGHVS, CDR2 FNYEAQ, per germline. Deletions cut 4 bases from V and 1 base from J, with 11 bases between. CDR3 DNA sequence: TGTGCCAGCAGCTCCACAGGGCTATCCTACGAGCAGTACTTC. Its translation: CASSSTGLSYEQYF.

The chain employs TRBV28 and TRBJ2-5, with TRBD2 identical over 12 bases. Looked up from germline, CDR1 is MDHEN and CDR2 is SYDVKM. This CDR3 region has 16 residues. Trimming cost V 5 bases and J 7 bases; bases outside gene matches: 11. Here the CDR3 reads CASSQTSGRWGATQYF. CDR3 DNA sequence: TGTGCCAGCAGTCAGACTAGCGGGAGATGGGGAGCGACCCAGTACTTC.

This clonotype has only a few counts. The rearrangement links TRBV6-2 or TRBV6-3 to TRBJ1-3; D gene ambiguous. Trimming took off 0 bases at V and 2 bases at J, with 14 bases between the two ends. CDR1 is MNHEY and CDR2 is SVGEGT in the germline V gene. CDR3 length equals 17 residues. For the CDR3, the DNA is TGTGCCAGCAGTTACTCGTCGAGAGTCCTCCCTGGAAACACCATATATTTT. Translated, it gives CASSYSSRVLPGNTIYF.

This clonotype showed up many times. V usage is TRBV5-1 and J usage is TRBJ1-1, with D perhaps TRBD1 (5 bases). This CDR3 contains 15 residues. The germline V and J ends were trimmed by 2 bases and 0 bases, with 11 bases remaining between them. Germline V gene sequence: CDR1 SGHRS, CDR2 YFSETQ. CDR3: CASSLVEGMNTEAFF. As DNA, the CDR3 is TGCGCCAGCAGCTTAGTTGAGGGGATGAACACTGAAGCTTTCTTT.

Turning to this clonotype: A read error is the likely source, as a far larger clone sits one nucleotide away. This rearrangement joins TRBV7-9 to TRBJ2-5; 11 bases are a match to TRBD2. Germline V gene lookup returns CDR1 SEHNR and CDR2 FQNEAQ (reference sequence). The CDR3 contains 17 residues. Losses at the gene ends were 1 base for V and 7 bases for J; bases not matched to a gene: 11. CDR3 protein: CASSLERSLAGEGTQYF. The CDR3 DNA is TGTGCCAGCAGCTTAGAACGCTCACTAGCGGGAGAAGGGACCCAGTACTTC.

The chain is built from TRBV10-3 and TRBJ2-3, with TRBD2 as a possible D gene (6 bases). The CDR3 has 13 amino acids. Germline loops: CDR1 ENHRY, CDR2 SYGVKD. V was shortened by 7 bases and J by 5 bases, with 13 bases between the two germline ends. The CDR3 sequence is CAINPGDLDTQYF. CDR3 bases: TGTGCCATCAATCCGGGAGATCTAGATACGCAGTATTTT.

The chain employs TRBV20-1 and TRBJ2-3; 8 bases agree with TRBD2. The V gene's germline CDR1 is DFQATT and CDR2 SNEGSKA (reference sequence). The ends lost 3 bases at V and 4 bases at J; junction bases unmatched: 12. The CDR3 loop spans 16 amino acids. CDR3 nucleotide sequence: TGCAGTGCTAGCCCTTTTACCAGCGGGGGATCAGATACGCAGTATTTT. It yields the protein CSASPFTSGGSDTQYF.

The rearrangement uses TRBV18 and TRBJ1-4, with D possibly TRBD1 on 5 matching bases. Germline V gene lookup returns CDR1 KGHSH and CDR2 LQKENI. The CDR3 contains 16 residues. The V gene lost 4 bases and the J gene lost 0 bases, with 12 bases spanning the gap. DNA of the CDR3: TGTGCCAGCTCACAGCATAAAGGGGCAACTAATGAAAAACTGTTTTTT. Translating it yields CASSQHKGATNEKLFF.

This clonotype was seen repeatedly, ten times or more. The genes are TRBV7-2 and TRBJ2-7; tentatively, D is TRBD1 (6 bases). Trimming removed 6 bases at V and 6 bases at J, with 12 bases between. Germline assignment: CDR1 SGHTA and CDR2 FQGNSA. There are 12 residues in the CDR3. DNA of the CDR3: TGTGCCAGCAGACTAACAGGGTCCGAGCAGTACTTC. Its protein is CASRLTGSEQYF.

This clonotype has ten or more counts. DNA of the CDR3: TGCAGTGCTCAGGGACATCAGGAAGCAACAGATACGCAGTATTTT. It specifies CSAQGHQEATDTQYF. J is TRBJ2-3 and V is TRBV20-1, with D possibly matching TRBD1 (6 bases). Trimming cost V 5 bases and J 3 bases, with 18 bases left between them. The CDR3 covers 15 residues. Per germline, CDR1 DFQATT and CDR2 SNEGSKA (reference sequence).

This chain links TRBV9 with TRBJ1-1; D is unclear. This CDR3 comprises 15 residues. CDR1 is SGDLS, CDR2 YYNGEE, per germline. Trimming shortened V by 3 bases and J by 0 bases, and 12 bases separated the two germline ends. CDR3 in amino acids: CASSAHVELNTEAFF. CDR3 DNA sequence: TGTGCCAGCAGCGCCCACGTGGAGCTGAACACTGAAGCTTTCTTT.

To note about this clonotype: A much larger clone sits a single nucleotide away, making a read error possible. V and J are TRBV27 and TRBJ2-7; no clear D. Per the germline V gene, CDR1 is MNHEY and CDR2 is SMNVEV (reference sequence). The CDR3 length is 15 residues. The CDR3 loop is CASILSPAFPYEQYF. The CDR3 DNA reads TGTGCCAGCATTTTATCTCCCGCATTCCCCTACGAGCAGTACTTC.